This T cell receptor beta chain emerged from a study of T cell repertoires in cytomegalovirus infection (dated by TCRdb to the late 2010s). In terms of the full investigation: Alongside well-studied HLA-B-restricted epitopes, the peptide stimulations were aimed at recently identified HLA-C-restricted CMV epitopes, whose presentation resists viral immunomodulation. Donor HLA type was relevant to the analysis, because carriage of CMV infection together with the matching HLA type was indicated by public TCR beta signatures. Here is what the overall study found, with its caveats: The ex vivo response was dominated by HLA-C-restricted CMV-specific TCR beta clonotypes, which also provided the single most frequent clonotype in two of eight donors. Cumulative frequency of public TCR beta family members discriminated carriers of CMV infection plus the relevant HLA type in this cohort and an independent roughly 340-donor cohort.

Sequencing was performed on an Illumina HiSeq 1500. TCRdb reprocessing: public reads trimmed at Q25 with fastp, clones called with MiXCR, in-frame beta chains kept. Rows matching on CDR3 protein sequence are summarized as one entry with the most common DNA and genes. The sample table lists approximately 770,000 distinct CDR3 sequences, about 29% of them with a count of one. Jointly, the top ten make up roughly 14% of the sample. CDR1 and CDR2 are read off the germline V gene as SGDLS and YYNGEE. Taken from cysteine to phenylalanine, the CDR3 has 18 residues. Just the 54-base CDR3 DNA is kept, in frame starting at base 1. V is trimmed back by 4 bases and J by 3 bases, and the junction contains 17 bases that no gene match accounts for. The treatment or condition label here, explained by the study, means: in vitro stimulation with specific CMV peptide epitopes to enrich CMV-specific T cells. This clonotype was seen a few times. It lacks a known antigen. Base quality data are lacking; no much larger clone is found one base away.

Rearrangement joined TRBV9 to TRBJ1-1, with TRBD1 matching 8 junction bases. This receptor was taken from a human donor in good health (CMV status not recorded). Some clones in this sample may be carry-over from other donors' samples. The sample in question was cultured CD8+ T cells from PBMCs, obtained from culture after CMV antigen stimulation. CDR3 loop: CASSPRQGRKRFDTEAFF. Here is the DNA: TGTGCCAGCAGCCCCCGACAGGGGAGGAAGAGGTTTGACACTGAAGCTTTCTTT.